A selection of T cell receptor beta chains follows, all from one sample in a study of blood T cell repertoires in COVID-19. Libraries were prepared by immunoSEQ multiplex PCR; TCRdb keeps only in-frame clonotypes and omits some of them. The table has 400,000 or so clones, about 92% seen once. Material for sequencing was PBMCs or T cells enriched from blood (not recorded which). The source is a man between 18 and 35 years old who had recovered from COVID-19. Each CDR3 is given with its conserved first and last residue. Each record gives: clone size, D gene, V gene, J gene, CDR3 protein. A D gene is named only where the DNA matches it firmly. Some rows mark clone size as missing; the rest say once, few, many or name a class of expanded clone.

>.|.|TRBV15|TRBJ1-1
CATSRDRISPAAEAFF
>.|.|TRBV18|TRBJ1-2
CASSKLDGYTF
>.|TRBD1|TRBV5-4|TRBJ1-2
CASSFPSSGGLNGYTF
>.|TRBD1|TRBV28|TRBJ2-6
CASSDGDRGMAGANVLTF
>.|TRBD2|TRBV25-1|TRBJ2-5
CASSDILAGVRETQYF
>.|.|TRBV19|TRBJ1-6
CASSIDRKSSYNSPLHF
>.|.|TRBV28|TRBJ2-1
CASLHPGLNNEQFF
>.|TRBD1|TRBV5-6|TRBJ2-5
CASSVGTGSKETQYF
>.|.|TRBV4-1|TRBJ1-5
CASSQGGTVQPQHF
>.|.|TRBV12-5|TRBJ1-1
CASGLNAAGHTEAFF
>.|.|TRBV10-3|TRBJ1-2
CAISESGGHHYGYTF
>once|.|TRBV21-1|TRBJ2-7
CASSPRVRQHSYEQYF
>.|.|TRBV11-3|TRBJ2-1
CASSPGLKTSAEQFF